Listed below are T cell receptor beta chains from one sample, sequenced in a study of cytomegalovirus exposure and HLA in healthy donors. The method was immunoSEQ multiplex PCR; TCRdb's version includes in-frame clones alone and lacks a portion of them. The data contain 120,000 or so clones, 80% to 90% of them seen just once; the ten biggest clones take up about 1.9%. The sequencing input was PBMCs. The receptors here all came from a woman aged 18-29 years in good health and CMV-seronegative. The CDR3 runs from the conserved cysteine through the conserved F or W. The D gene is left open where the match is weak. Clone sizes are given selectively: once, few, many, or a class where the clone is expanded.

cdr3_nt: TGTGCCAGCTCGGGCCGGGACAGGGGCTATGAAAAACTGTTTTTT
cdr3_aa: CASSGRDRGYEKLFF
cdr3_length: 15
v_call: TRBV18
j_call: TRBJ1-4
d_call: TRBD1
clone_size: -

cdr3_nt: TGTGCCAGCAGTTACGGGCGGGGGACCTACGAGCAGTACTTC
cdr3_aa: CASSYGRGTYEQYF
cdr3_length: 14
v_call: TRBV6-5
j_call: TRBJ2-7
d_call: TRBD2
clone_size: -

cdr3_nt: TGTGCCAGCAGCCAAACGGGACAGGGGCTTGAAGCTTTCTTT
cdr3_aa: CASSQTGQGLEAFF
cdr3_length: 14
v_call: TRBV14
j_call: TRBJ1-1
d_call: TRBD1
clone_size: -

cdr3_nt: TGTGCCAGCAGTACCGGGACAGGGTTGTACTTC
cdr3_aa: CASSTGTGLYF
cdr3_length: 11
v_call: TRBV28
j_call: TRBJ2-5
d_call: TRBD1
clone_size: -

cdr3_nt: TGTGCCAGCAGCCAGGGGTACGAGGTCACTGAAGCTTTCTTT
cdr3_aa: CASSQGYEVTEAFF
cdr3_length: 14
v_call: TRBV2
j_call: TRBJ1-1
d_call: -
clone_size: -

cdr3_nt: TGCAGCGTTGTCAGGGGGGAAGTGAGCGGCTACACCTTC
cdr3_aa: CSVVRGEVSGYTF
cdr3_length: 13
v_call: TRBV29-1
j_call: TRBJ1-2
d_call: TRBD1
clone_size: -

cdr3_nt: TGTGCCAGCAGCTTAGGCGTCATTGAAAAACTGTTTTTT
cdr3_aa: CASSLGVIEKLFF
cdr3_length: 13
v_call: TRBV11-2
j_call: TRBJ1-4
d_call: -
clone_size: -

cdr3_nt: TGTGCCAGCAGTTTAAGGGGGCCGGCCAAAAACATTCAGTACTTC
cdr3_aa: CASSLRGPAKNIQYF
cdr3_length: 15
v_call: TRBV28
j_call: TRBJ2-4
d_call: TRBD1
clone_size: -

cdr3_nt: TGCGCCAGCAGCCAAGATCGTATAGCCTACGAGCAGTACTTC
cdr3_aa: CASSQDRIAYEQYF
cdr3_length: 14
v_call: TRBV4-3
j_call: TRBJ2-7
d_call: -
clone_size: -

cdr3_nt: TGTGCCAGCAGGGCAGGGCCTCTCTCCTACGAGCAGTACTTC
cdr3_aa: CASRAGPLSYEQYF
cdr3_length: 14
v_call: TRBV6-5
j_call: TRBJ2-7
d_call: -
clone_size: -

cdr3_nt: TGTGCCAGTAGTATCCGGACAGTTCCTAATCAGCCCCAGCATTTT
cdr3_aa: CASSIRTVPNQPQHF
cdr3_length: 15
v_call: TRBV19
j_call: TRBJ1-5
d_call: -
clone_size: -

cdr3_nt: TGTGCCAGCAGCTTAGCAAGGACAGTGAGGTGGGGCTACACCTTC
cdr3_aa: CASSLARTVRWGYTF
cdr3_length: 15
v_call: TRBV13
j_call: TRBJ1-2
d_call: -
clone_size: -

cdr3_nt: TGTGCCACCTCCCGGGACATGGGGATTGAGACCCAGTACTTC
cdr3_aa: CATSRDMGIETQYF
cdr3_length: 14
v_call: TRBV27
j_call: TRBJ2-5
d_call: -
clone_size: -

cdr3_nt: TGTGCCAGCAGCTTAGATGCCCTCCTACAGGGACAGCCCCAGCATTTT
cdr3_aa: CASSLDALLQGQPQHF
cdr3_length: 16
v_call: TRBV11-3
j_call: TRBJ1-5
d_call: -
clone_size: -

cdr3_nt: TGTGCCAGCAGCGGCGGGACAGGGGGGCTTTCACCCCTCCACTTT
cdr3_aa: CASSGGTGGLSPLHF
cdr3_length: 15
v_call: TRBV5-8
j_call: TRBJ1-6
d_call: TRBD1
clone_size: -

cdr3_nt: TGTGCCAGCAGCTTAGTGGGGACTAGCGGGGGGTCCCCCACAGATACGCAGTATTTT
cdr3_aa: CASSLVGTSGGSPTDTQYF
cdr3_length: 19
v_call: TRBV7-3
j_call: TRBJ2-3
d_call: TRBD2
clone_size: -

cdr3_nt: TGTGCCAGCAGCGGGTCAGGGGGCTCTGGCTACACCTTC
cdr3_aa: CASSGSGGSGYTF
cdr3_length: 13
v_call: TRBV5-6
j_call: TRBJ1-2
d_call: TRBD1
clone_size: -

cdr3_nt: TGCGCCAGCAGCTGGGGACAGGGAAGCAATCAGCCCCAGCATTTT
cdr3_aa: CASSWGQGSNQPQHF
cdr3_length: 15
v_call: TRBV5-1
j_call: TRBJ1-5
d_call: TRBD1
clone_size: -

cdr3_nt: TGTGCCAGCAGCCCCAGCGGGAGTTTCGAGCAGTACTTC
cdr3_aa: CASSPSGSFEQYF
cdr3_length: 13
v_call: TRBV14
j_call: TRBJ2-7
d_call: TRBD2
clone_size: -

cdr3_nt: TGTGCCAGCAGACTAAGACAGGCAAGATTCCAAGAGACCCAGTACTTC
cdr3_aa: CASRLRQARFQETQYF
cdr3_length: 16
v_call: TRBV2
j_call: TRBJ2-5
d_call: -
clone_size: -

cdr3_nt: TGTGCCAGCAGCTTGGGGACAGGGAGCTCCTACAATGAGCAGTTCTTC
cdr3_aa: CASSLGTGSSYNEQFF
cdr3_length: 16
v_call: TRBV5-6
j_call: TRBJ2-1
d_call: TRBD1
clone_size: -

cdr3_nt: TGTGCCAGTAGTATAGGGACAGGGACTTACGAGCAGTACTTC
cdr3_aa: CASSIGTGTYEQYF
cdr3_length: 14
v_call: TRBV19
j_call: TRBJ2-7
d_call: TRBD1
clone_size: -

cdr3_nt: TGTGCCAGCAGTTTCAGGGTTGAGTTGAATGAGCAGTTCTTC
cdr3_aa: CASSFRVELNEQFF
cdr3_length: 14
v_call: TRBV28
j_call: TRBJ2-1
d_call: -
clone_size: few

cdr3_nt: TGTGCCAGCTCACCAAGTTCAAGCGGGAGGTACGAGCAGTACTTC
cdr3_aa: CASSPSSSGRYEQYF
cdr3_length: 15
v_call: TRBV18
j_call: TRBJ2-7
d_call: TRBD2
clone_size: -

cdr3_nt: TGTGCCAGCAGTTGGTCCTGGGGCCACGAGCAGTACTTC
cdr3_aa: CASSWSWGHEQYF
cdr3_length: 13
v_call: TRBV28
j_call: TRBJ2-7
d_call: -
clone_size: -

cdr3_nt: TGCGCCAGCAGCTTCCTAAAGGAGAAAACTGAAGCTTTCTTT
cdr3_aa: CASSFLKEKTEAFF
cdr3_length: 14
v_call: TRBV5-1
j_call: TRBJ1-1
d_call: -
clone_size: -

cdr3_nt: TGTGCCAGCAGTAAACACAGGGTCGGCGAGCAGTACTTC
cdr3_aa: CASSKHRVGEQYF
cdr3_length: 13
v_call: TRBV6-1
j_call: TRBJ2-7
d_call: -
clone_size: -

cdr3_nt: TGTGCCAGCAGCTTAGGTCTAGCGGGGGTTTCAGATACGCAGTATTTT
cdr3_aa: CASSLGLAGVSDTQYF
cdr3_length: 16
v_call: TRBV7-2
j_call: TRBJ2-3
d_call: TRBD2
clone_size: -

cdr3_nt: TGTGCCAGCAGCTTAGATCGGTACAGGTTTGGTAGTTCAGATACGCAGTATTTT
cdr3_aa: CASSLDRYRFGSSDTQYF
cdr3_length: 18
v_call: TRBV11-3
j_call: TRBJ2-3
d_call: -
clone_size: once

cdr3_nt: TGCAGCGCCCGGACAGGACTTAATGAAAAACTGTTTTTT
cdr3_aa: CSARTGLNEKLFF
cdr3_length: 13
v_call: TRBV29-1
j_call: TRBJ1-4
d_call: TRBD1
clone_size: -

cdr3_nt: TGTGCCAGCAGCAAAGGACAGGAAGCTAACTATGGCTACACCTTC
cdr3_aa: CASSKGQEANYGYTF
cdr3_length: 15
v_call: TRBV21-1
j_call: TRBJ1-2
d_call: -
clone_size: -

cdr3_nt: TGCGCCAGCAGAGAAGGGACAGTCGAGAATCAGCCCCAGCATTTT
cdr3_aa: CASREGTVENQPQHF
cdr3_length: 15
v_call: TRBV5-1
j_call: TRBJ1-5
d_call: TRBD1
clone_size: -

cdr3_nt: TGTGCCAGCAGTTTCGGGACAGCTTCCTACGAGCAGTACTTC
cdr3_aa: CASSFGTASYEQYF
cdr3_length: 14
v_call: TRBV27
j_call: TRBJ2-7
d_call: TRBD1
clone_size: -

cdr3_nt: TGTGCCAGACGCCGGGAAGTAGGTTTGGGCACAGATACGCAGTATTTT
cdr3_aa: CARRREVGLGTDTQYF
cdr3_length: 16
v_call: TRBV2
j_call: TRBJ2-3
d_call: -
clone_size: -

cdr3_nt: TGTGCCAGCAGCCAGGGTAGCCCCGACGAGCAGTACTTC
cdr3_aa: CASSQGSPDEQYF
cdr3_length: 13
v_call: TRBV5-6
j_call: TRBJ2-7
d_call: -
clone_size: once

cdr3_nt: TGTGCCAGCATGCATAATAGCGGTCCCTACAATGAGCAGTTCTTC
cdr3_aa: CASMHNSGPYNEQFF
cdr3_length: 15
v_call: TRBV19
j_call: TRBJ2-1
d_call: -
clone_size: -

cdr3_nt: TGCGCCAGCAGCTTGAAAGGGGGCGCAATCTACGAGCAGTACTTC
cdr3_aa: CASSLKGGAIYEQYF
cdr3_length: 15
v_call: TRBV5-1
j_call: TRBJ2-7
d_call: TRBD1
clone_size: few

cdr3_nt: TGTGCCAGCAGAAGCAGGGGGCTCTATGGCTACACCTTC
cdr3_aa: CASRSRGLYGYTF
cdr3_length: 13
v_call: TRBV28
j_call: TRBJ1-2
d_call: TRBD1
clone_size: -

cdr3_nt: TGCGCCAGCAGCCCCCTACGGCAGGGCACTGGGGCCAACGTCCTGACTTTC
cdr3_aa: CASSPLRQGTGANVLTF
cdr3_length: 17
v_call: TRBV4-1
j_call: TRBJ2-6
d_call: -
clone_size: -

cdr3_nt: TGTGCCAGCAGTTTATCCCCTAGTTGGAATGAGCAGTTCTTC
cdr3_aa: CASSLSPSWNEQFF
cdr3_length: 14
v_call: TRBV27
j_call: TRBJ2-1
d_call: -
clone_size: -

cdr3_nt: TGTGCCAGCAGTCCAGGAGCTAGCGGGGCGGAGACCCAGTACTTC
cdr3_aa: CASSPGASGAETQYF
cdr3_length: 15
v_call: TRBV7-6
j_call: TRBJ2-5
d_call: TRBD2
clone_size: -

cdr3_nt: TGTGCCAGTAGTATTGGGCCTAGCGGGAGGTCGGATACGCAGTATTTT
cdr3_aa: CASSIGPSGRSDTQYF
cdr3_length: 16
v_call: TRBV19
j_call: TRBJ2-3
d_call: TRBD2
clone_size: -

cdr3_nt: TGTGCCAGCGCCGGACAGGGGGGTAGGTACGAGCAGTACTTC
cdr3_aa: CASAGQGGRYEQYF
cdr3_length: 14
v_call: TRBV2
j_call: TRBJ2-7
d_call: TRBD1
clone_size: -

cdr3_nt: TGTGCCAGCAGCCAAGAGAGGGCGGGGATCTATGGCTACACCTTC
cdr3_aa: CASSQERAGIYGYTF
cdr3_length: 15
v_call: TRBV4-2
j_call: TRBJ1-2
d_call: -
clone_size: -

cdr3_nt: TGCGCCAGCAGCCAAGTTCCCCCTTTTAACTATGGCTACACCTTC
cdr3_aa: CASSQVPPFNYGYTF
cdr3_length: 15
v_call: TRBV4-1
j_call: TRBJ1-2
d_call: -
clone_size: -

cdr3_nt: TGTGCCAGCAGTGAGTCAGGGGGCAGATTCTCGGACGAGCAGTACTTC
cdr3_aa: CASSESGGRFSDEQYF
cdr3_length: 16
v_call: TRBV6-1
j_call: TRBJ2-7
d_call: TRBD1
clone_size: once

cdr3_nt: TGTGCCAGCAGCCGCCCCACACTGGTCCCGCGGGCTGAAGCTTTCTTT
cdr3_aa: CASSRPTLVPRAEAFF
cdr3_length: 16
v_call: TRBV7-8
j_call: TRBJ1-1
d_call: -
clone_size: -

cdr3_nt: TGTGCCAGCAGCGGCACCGGGACAGGGGGCTACGAGCAGTACTTC
cdr3_aa: CASSGTGTGGYEQYF
cdr3_length: 15
v_call: TRBV11-2
j_call: TRBJ2-7
d_call: TRBD1
clone_size: -